A selection of T cell receptor beta chains follows, all from one sample in a study of vaccination effects on CD4 cells after COVID-19. The antigens for these receptors are not known. The data were produced by immunoSEQ multiplex PCR, yet TCRdb's version contains in-frame clones alone and is incomplete. This table has around 30,000 clones, about 76% appearing once. The material was CD4+ T cells from PBMCs cultured with HCoV-NL63 spike peptides, obtained before COVID-19 vaccination. These receptors were taken from a human donor who had a prior SARS-CoV-2 infection. The CDR3 runs from the conserved cysteine through the conserved F or W. The D gene is left open where the match is weak. Size tells how often a clone was seen (once, few, many) or the class of an expanded clone, and some rows leave it out.

>NA|TRBV11-3|TRBJ2-7|NA
TGTGCCAGCAGCTTAGTGAGGGAAGCCTACGAGCAGTACTTC
CASSLVREAYEQYF
>NA|TRBV9|TRBJ2-3|NA
TGTGCCAGCAGCGTAGGTAGCGCTAATAGAGGGGATACGCAGTATTTT
CASSVGSANRGDTQYF
>few|TRBV3-1/TRBV3-2|TRBJ2-7|NA
TGTGCCAGCAGTAAAAGAGGGTACTCCTACGAGCAGTACTTC
CASSKRGYSYEQYF
>NA|TRBV18|TRBJ1-1|NA
TGTGCCAGTGGCAATAACCAGAACACTGAAGCTTTCTTT
CASGNNQNTEAFF
>NA|TRBV18|TRBJ2-7|TRBD1
TGTGCCAGCTCACCTGCGACCGACAGGGGGCGCGAGCAGTACTTC
CASSPATDRGREQYF
>NA|TRBV18|TRBJ2-1|TRBD2
TGTGCCAGCTCCCCTTGGGCTAGCGGGTCGAATGAGCAGTTCTTC
CASSPWASGSNEQFF
>NA|TRBV7-2|TRBJ1-2|TRBD1
TGTGCCAGCACCTTAGACAGGGGGCGCGGCTACACCTTC
CASTLDRGRGYTF
>NA|TRBV6-5|TRBJ1-5|NA
TGTGCCAGGTCCGCGGGCCCGGATCAGCCCCAGCATTTT
CARSAGPDQPQHF
>NA|TRBV30|TRBJ1-4|NA
TGTGCCTGGAGTGGACAGCTAACTAATGAAAAACTGTTTTTT
CAWSGQLTNEKLFF
>few|TRBV27|TRBJ2-1|TRBD2
TGTGCCAGCACTTCCATGACAGGGAACCTCCTAGCGGGAAATGAGCAGTTCTTC
CASTSMTGNLLAGNEQFF
>NA|TRBV9|TRBJ2-7|TRBD2
TGTGCCAGCAGCCCCCGTCCCGCTAGCGGGAGGGCCTACGAGCAGTACTTC
CASSPRPASGRAYEQYF
>medium-sized|TRBV30|TRBJ1-4|NA
TGTGCCTGGAAAGGGGTTGGGGAAAAACTGTTTTTT
CAWKGVGEKLFF
>NA|TRBV6-6|TRBJ2-2|NA
TGTGCCAGCAGTTACTCGCATACCGGGGAGCTGTTTTTT
CASSYSHTGELFF
>NA|TRBV5-1|TRBJ2-3|NA
TGCGCCAGCAGCTTTATCGGGGTGGTACAGTCAGGTGCAGATACGCAGTATTTT
CASSFIGVVQSGADTQYF
>NA|TRBV10-3|TRBJ2-2|NA
TGTGCCACTGAGGGGCCAGGGCTAACCGGGGAGCTGTTTTTT
CATEGPGLTGELFF
>NA|TRBV5-6|TRBJ2-5|NA
TGTGCCAGCAGCACCCTCGGGAGACGAGAGGAGACCCAGTACTTC
CASSTLGRREETQYF
>NA|TRBV2|TRBJ2-2|NA
TGTGCCAGCAGTGAATCTCCCATGAGGGAAGTTGCCGGGGAGCTGTTTTTT
CASSESPMREVAGELFF
>NA|TRBV5-6|TRBJ2-5|NA
TGTGCCAGCAGCTTTCTGTTAACGGGGGAGACCCAGTACTTC
CASSFLLTGETQYF
>NA|TRBV19|TRBJ1-5|NA
TGTGCCAGTAGTATTGTGGGACACCTTAGCAATCAGCCCCAGCATTTT
CASSIVGHLSNQPQHF
>NA|TRBV5-4|TRBJ1-2|TRBD1
TGTGCCAGCAGCTTGCCGGGACAGAGCGAGTTTGGCTACACCTTC
CASSLPGQSEFGYTF
>NA|TRBV5-1|TRBJ1-1|TRBD1
TGCGCCAGCAGACAAACAGGGGGGAACACTGAAGCTTTCTTT
CASRQTGGNTEAFF
>NA|TRBV18|TRBJ2-6|NA
TGTGCCAGCTCACCTCCGACGGCGGCAGACTCTGGGGCCAACGTCCTGACTTTC
CASSPPTAADSGANVLTF
>NA|TRBV7-8|TRBJ2-1|TRBD1
TGTGCCAGCAGCATCTGGACAGGGGGAGGCGATGAGCAGTTCTTC
CASSIWTGGGDEQFF
>NA|TRBV5-1|TRBJ2-1|TRBD2
TGCGCCAGCAGCTTGGTAGCGGGGGGAGGGAGCAATGAGCAGTTCTTC
CASSLVAGGGSNEQFF
>NA|TRBV4-1|TRBJ2-7|TRBD1
TGCGCCAGCAGCCAAGCCAGAGTTCTCGGGACAGGGATCTACGAGCAGTACTTC
CASSQARVLGTGIYEQYF
>NA|TRBV20-1|TRBJ2-7|TRBD1
TGCAGTGTTAGTGAGGGACAGGCCCCCTACGAGCAGTACTTC
CSVSEGQAPYEQYF
>few|TRBV6-2/TRBV6-3|TRBJ1-3|NA
TGTGCCAGCAGTTACAACTACGGGACGCGCGGAAACACCATATATTTT
CASSYNYGTRGNTIYF
>few|TRBV12-3/TRBV12-4|TRBJ2-1|NA
TGTGCCAGCAGTTTAGAGAATGAGCAGTTCTTC
CASSLENEQFF
>once|TRBV4-3|TRBJ2-7|TRBD1
TGCGCCAGCAGCCTCTCGACAACCGGGACAGGGGGCTTCTACGAGCAGTACTTC
CASSLSTTGTGGFYEQYF
>NA|TRBV6-4|TRBJ2-5|TRBD2
TGTGCCAGCGAAAATCACTATAGGGGACTAGCGGGGGGGGAGACCCAGTACTTC
CASENHYRGLAGGETQYF
>NA|TRBV4-2|TRBJ1-2|NA
TGTGCCAGCAGCAAAACGTCGTCGGGTCCCCCCTATGGCTACACCTTC
CASSKTSSGPPYGYTF
>NA|TRBV7-9|TRBJ1-4|NA
TGTGCCAGCAGCTTATGGGGGTCTAATGAAAAACTGTTTTTT
CASSLWGSNEKLFF
>NA|TRBV20-1|TRBJ2-1|NA
TGCAGTGCTAGTACTAGCTTCATTGACAATGAGCAGTTCTTC
CSASTSFIDNEQFF
>few|TRBV15|TRBJ2-1|NA
TGTGCCACCAGCAGCTGGACTAGGGGGGACAATGAGCAGTTCTTC
CATSSWTRGDNEQFF
>NA|TRBV7-2|TRBJ2-7|NA
TGTGCCAGCAGCTTCGTCTCGGGAGTGTACGAGCAGTACTTC
CASSFVSGVYEQYF
>large|TRBV5-1|TRBJ2-1|NA
TGCGCCAGCTCCTCCAGCGGGCGCCGGGACAATGAGCAGTTCTTC
CASSSSGRRDNEQFF
>NA|TRBV6-5|TRBJ2-3|TRBD2
TGTGCCAGCATGGGGCGGGGGGGTGGAGATACGCAGTATTTT
CASMGRGGGDTQYF
>NA|TRBV20-1|TRBJ1-2|NA
TGCAGTGCTAGTAGCCCGACAGACAACTATGGCTACACCTTC
CSASSPTDNYGYTF
>NA|TRBV7-9|TRBJ2-7|NA
TGTGCCAGCAGCTTAGCGGGCACCTACGAGCAGTACTTC
CASSLAGTYEQYF
>NA|TRBV30|TRBJ2-1|NA
TGTGCCTGGAGTGCCTATACAGGGTACTCCTACAATGAGCAGTTCTTC
CAWSAYTGYSYNEQFF
>NA|TRBV18|TRBJ1-1|TRBD1
TGTGCCAGCTCACCTAGACAGGGGAGGGGAACTGAAGCTTTCTTT
CASSPRQGRGTEAFF
>once|TRBV5-1|TRBJ1-5|TRBD1
TGCGCCAGCAGCTCCGGGACAGGTGACAATCAGCCCCAGCATTTT
CASSSGTGDNQPQHF
>medium-sized|TRBV27|TRBJ1-1|TRBD1
TGTGCCAGCAGTCCCCGACAGGGGGCGAACACTGAAGCTTTCTTT
CASSPRQGANTEAFF
>NA|TRBV6-6|TRBJ1-2|NA
TGTGCCAGCAGTTACTCTACAGAAGGCTACACCTTC
CASSYSTEGYTF
>few|TRBV3-1/TRBV3-2|TRBJ1-1|TRBD1
TGTGCCAGCAGCCTTCGACAGGGGAAGGCTGAAGCTTTCTTT
CASSLRQGKAEAFF
>NA|TRBV7-3|TRBJ2-7|TRBD2
TGTGCCAGCAGCACGGGGGGGAGGGCCCACGAGCAGTACTTC
CASSTGGRAHEQYF
>NA|TRBV10-3|TRBJ2-7|NA
TGTGCCGTCTGGGACGGAGGCTACGAGCAGTACTTC
CAVWDGGYEQYF
>NA|TRBV5-5|TRBJ1-4|NA
TGTGCCAGCAGCTCAGTACCGGGACCACTACTTACTAATGAAAAACTGTTTTTT
CASSSVPGPLLTNEKLFF
>NA|TRBV5-1|TRBJ2-7|TRBD2
TGCGCCAGCAGCGCGGGACTAGCGTTCGACGAGCAGTACTTC
CASSAGLAFDEQYF
>NA|TRBV30|TRBJ1-5|NA
TGTGCCTGGAGTGAACGGGGGAATCAGCCCCAGCATTTT
CAWSERGNQPQHF
>NA|TRBV4-1|TRBJ1-2|TRBD1
TGCGCCAGCAGCCCCACCAGCCGGGGGGACAGGAGAAACTATGGCTACACCTTC
CASSPTSRGDRRNYGYTF
>NA|TRBV5-6|TRBJ1-6|NA
TGTGCCAGCAGCCCGGACACCCATAATTCACCCCTCCACTTT
CASSPDTHNSPLHF